In this sample, the clone carrying this T cell receptor (beta chain) turned up a few times. What it binds is unknown. The CDR3 sequence is 13 residues long. Looked up from germline, CDR1 is SEHNR and CDR2 is FQNEAQ (reference sequence). J gave up 6 bases and V 4 bases, and 5 bases lay outside the gene matches. Amplification of TCR alpha and beta CDR3 regions from RNA used iRepertoire nested multiplex PCR. Input was about 100-450 ng of tissue mRNA or PBMC total RNA. TCRdb recomputed calls from the multiplex PCR reads with MiXCR, one row per CDR3 protein. The data hold roughly 100,000 distinct CDR3 sequences, with 25% to 35% observed a single time. This record comes from a study of glioma-infiltrating T cells. Study results and limitations: CDR3 overlap between tissue and blood was very small. Gliomas, especially low-grade, showed above-expected tissue-blood divergence; non-neoplastic patients showed below.

This TCR was sampled from a human donor with low-grade glioma or glioblastoma, undergoing nonglioma brain surgery, or in good health (not recorded which). The material sequenced was glioma tissue, nonneoplastic brain tissue, or PBMCs (not recorded which). This chain joins TRBV7-9 and TRBJ1-2; 7 bases agree with TRBD1. The chain's CDR3 is CASSSDRDHGYTF. CDR3 DNA sequence: TGTGCCAGCAGCTCCGACAGGGATCATGGCTACACCTTC.